A single sample is the source of the 31 T cell receptor beta chains below, sequenced in a study of blood T cell repertoires in COVID-19. Produced via immunoSEQ multiplex PCR; TCRdb's table is partial and in-frame only. The sample contains about 160,000 clones, around 82% of which appear only once. Specimen: PBMCs or T cells enriched from blood (not recorded which). These TCRs come from a woman in her fifties or sixties in a cohort exposed to, infected with or recovered from COVID-19 (not recorded which).

CDR3 bases: TGTGCCAGCAGCCCTAGCCCCGGCGGCAGACGGGGTGAAAAACTGTTTTTT. Protein product: CASSPSPGGRRGEKLFF. The chain has TRBV4-2 and TRBJ1-4; D gene unclear. In germline, CDR1 is LGHNA, CDR2 YNFKEQ. This CDR3 comprises 17 residues. Deletions cut 4 bases from V and 7 bases from J, with 22 bases between.

The CDR3 DNA is TGTGCCAGCAGCTCGGACAGTCGTCGGAATGAAAAACTGTTTTTT. Its translation: CASSSDSRRNEKLFF. The chain recombines TRBV6-5 with TRBJ1-4; the D gene is possibly TRBD1 (6 bases). V was pared by 6 bases and J by 5 bases, with 16 bases between. The CDR3 extends over 15 amino acids. CDR1 is MNHEY, CDR2 SVGAGI, per germline.

The gene calls are TRBV7-9 and TRBJ2-1; D is uncertain. The germline V gene has CDR1 SEHNR and CDR2 FQNEAQ (reference sequence). V was trimmed by 2 bases and J by 4 bases, leaving 3 bases between them. The CDR3 covers 12 residues. CDR3: CASSLTYNEQFF. In DNA, the CDR3 is TGTGCCAGCAGCTTAACATACAATGAGCAGTTCTTC.

This chain joins TRBV10-3 and TRBJ1-2, with 8 nucleotides matching TRBD1. Germline CDR1 and CDR2: ENHRY and SYGVKD. The CDR3 is 13 residues long. V was pared by 8 bases and J by 4 bases, with 6 bases of the junction left unmatched. The CDR3 here is CAISGTGPYGYTF. CDR3 sequence (DNA): TGTGCCATCTCCGGGACAGGACCCTATGGCTACACCTTC.

The chain links TRBV6-2 or TRBV6-3 to TRBJ2-2; 12 positions agree with TRBD2. The V segment lost 0 bases and the J segment 6 bases; nucleotides outside the gene matches: 5. Per germline, CDR1 MNHEY and CDR2 SVGEGT. The CDR3 runs to 17 residues. The CDR3 region has the DNA TGTGCCAGCAGTTACTCAGGACTAGCGGGACTATCCGGGGAGCTGTTTTTT. This sequence encodes CASSYSGLAGLSGELFF.

The chain employs TRBV11-1 and TRBJ1-1; possibly TRBD1 for D (5 bases). Trimming shortened V by 0 bases and J by 3 bases, and 8 bases separated the two germline ends. Germline-derived CDR1 and CDR2 are SGHAT and FQDESV (reference sequence). CDR3 length: 14 amino acids. The CDR3 DNA is TGTGCCAGCAGCTTAGCTCCGGGGGACACTGAAGCTTTCTTT. It codes for CASSLAPGDTEAFF.

This sequence joins TRBV4-3 and TRBJ2-1, with 8 bases matching TRBD1. This CDR3 is built from 15 residues. V lost 5 bases to trimming and J lost 6 bases; unmatched junction nucleotides: 9. The V gene's germline CDR1 is LGHNA and CDR2 YSLEER. CDR3 coding DNA: TGCGCCAGCAGCGCCGGGACAGGCTTGACCAATGAGCAGTTCTTC. Residues: CASSAGTGLTNEQFF.

This clone was picked up a small number of times. In DNA form, the CDR3 reads TGTGCCAGCAGCCCCGGCGGGGTCGAAGAAGAGACCCAGTACTTC. Residues: CASSPGGVEEETQYF. The chain couples TRBV11-2 to TRBJ2-5; tentative D call: TRBD2 (6 bases). This CDR3 is 15 amino acids long. V shed 5 bases and J shed 3 bases, with 16 bases lying between them. CDR1 is SGHAT, CDR2 FQNNGV, per germline. Full variable domain (missing parts from reference TRBV11-2 and TRBJ2-5): EAGVAQSPRYKIIEKRQSVAFWCNPISGHATLYWYQQILGQGPKLLIQFQNNGVVDDSQLPKDRFSAERLKGVDSTLKIQPAKLEDSAVYLCASSPGGVEEETQYFGPGTRLLVL.

The V gene is TRBV5-1, the J gene TRBJ1-3; a possible D gene is TRBD1 (6 bases). The CDR3 is made up of 14 amino acids. Looked up from germline, CDR1 is SGHRS and CDR2 is YFSETQ. V dropped 4 bases and J dropped 2 bases, with 10 bases sitting between them. The CDR3 loop reads CASSATGTGNTIYF. The CDR3 DNA reads TGCGCCAGCAGCGCTACAGGGACTGGAAACACCATATATTTT.

The CDR3 reads CASSLTGNTEAFF. The CDR3 nucleotides read TGTGCCAGCAGCTTGACAGGGAACACTGAAGCTTTCTTT. The chain joins TRBV5-5 to TRBJ1-1, with D maybe TRBD1 (5 bases). The V end lost 1 base, the J end lost 1 base, and 5 bases lay between the germline ends. Germline loops: CDR1 SGHKS, CDR2 YYEKEE (reference sequence). This CDR3 has 13 amino acids.

V and J are TRBV28 and TRBJ1-2; D remains ambiguous. Trimming removed 3 bases from V and 3 bases from J, with 8 bases in between. The germline CDR1 and CDR2 sequences are MDHEN and SYDVKM. The CDR3 covers 13 residues. CDR3 in amino acids: CASSFPLYYGYTF. For the CDR3, the DNA is TGTGCCAGCAGTTTCCCCCTCTACTATGGCTACACCTTC.

The chain is built from TRBV5-1 and TRBJ2-3; 8 positions match TRBD2. Germline V gene lookup returns CDR1 SGHRS and CDR2 YFSETQ. With V trimmed by 1 base and J by 2 bases, 6 bases remained unmatched. The CDR3 loop spans 16 amino acids. The CDR3 region has the DNA TGCGCCAGCAGCTTGAAGGCTAGCGGGTTCACAGATACGCAGTATTTT. Its translation: CASSLKASGFTDTQYF.

This clone has only one observation. This rearrangement joins TRBV6-5 to TRBJ2-5, with 10 bases that match TRBD1. The germline gives CDR1 MNHEY, CDR2 SVGAGI. V shed 6 bases, J shed 5 bases, and the junction held 6 bases outside the gene matches. The CDR3 is 14 amino acids. CDR3 DNA: TGTGCCAGCAGACCGACAGGGGGCAGGGAGACCCAGTACTTC. Translated, it gives CASRPTGGRETQYF.

CDR3 loop: CASSQGGKGATEQYF. The DNA for the CDR3 is TGTGCCAGCAGCCAAGGGGGTAAGGGGGCGACCGAGCAGTACTTC. The J gene is TRBJ2-7, the V gene TRBV9; 7 nucleotides align to TRBD1. The V and J ends lost 4 bases and 6 bases, in that order; junction bases with no gene match: 13. The germline V gene has CDR1 SGDLS and CDR2 YYNGEE. This CDR3 spans 15 amino acids.

V gene TRBV7-2 combines with J gene TRBJ2-7, with D perhaps TRBD2 (6 bases). Germline V gene data show CDR1 as SGHTA and CDR2 as FQGNSA. The CDR3 runs 18 residues. Trimming removed 5 bases from V and 3 bases from J, with 26 bases in between. The CDR3 reads CASSTYPPGPRGGYEQYF. The CDR3 bases are TGTGCCAGCAGCACCTACCCCCCGGGACCTAGGGGAGGCTACGAGCAGTACTTC.

V usage is TRBV12-3 or TRBV12-4 and J usage is TRBJ2-1; possibly TRBD1 for D (6 bases). This CDR3 has 12 residues. V was pared by 9 bases and J by 6 bases, with 12 bases between. As DNA, the CDR3 is TGTGCCAGTAAGGGACAAAGCAATGAGCAGTTCTTC. This gives the protein CASKGQSNEQFF.

This chain uses TRBV21-1 with TRBJ2-7; the DNA was not used to check the table's D call, TRBD1. TRBV21-1 constitutes a pseudogene. The CDR3 contains 18 residues. CDR3 residues: CASPSFHGAGPVSYEQYF. CDR3 nucleotide sequence: TGTGCCAGCCCAAGTTTTCATGGGGCAGGGCCCGTCTCCTACGAGCAGTACTTC.

The chain links TRBV9 to TRBJ2-2, with D perhaps TRBD1 (6 bases). The germline gives CDR1 SGDLS, CDR2 YYNGEE. CDR3 length equals 15 residues. V shed 5 bases and J shed 3 bases, with 14 bases lying between them. CDR3 amino acids: CASSLRGGYTGELFF. The CDR3 region has the DNA TGTGCCAGCAGTCTCCGAGGGGGATACACCGGGGAGCTGTTTTTT. Using reference TRBV9 and TRBJ2-2 for the parts outside the CDR3, the full variable domain is DSGVTQTPKHLITATGQRVTLRCSPRSGDLSVYWYQQSLDQGLQFLIQYYNGEERAKGNILERFSAQQFPDLHSELNLSSLELGDSALYFCASSLRGGYTGELFFGEGSRLTVL.

This chain uses TRBV6-5 with TRBJ1-1; D is undetermined. The CDR3 extends over 13 amino acids. Germline CDR1 reads MNHEY; CDR2 reads SVGAGI. V lost 6 bases and J 1 base, leaving 9 bases between the germline ends. The CDR3 coding sequence is TGTGCCAGCAGCCGGGGAGAGAACACTGAAGCTTTCTTT. It is translated as CASSRGENTEAFF.

The chain is built from TRBV28 and TRBJ2-3; D is perhaps TRBD2 (6 bases). CDR3 size: 15 residues. V dropped 4 bases and J dropped 2 bases, with 13 bases sitting between them. Per germline, CDR1 MDHEN and CDR2 SYDVKM. Written as DNA, the CDR3 is TGTGCCAGCAGTTCCCCCGCGGGGTACACAGATACGCAGTATTTT. Translated: CASSSPAGYTDTQYF.

The V gene is TRBV29-1, the J gene TRBJ2-7; 7 bases line up with TRBD1. The CDR3 is 13 residues long. The germline gives CDR1 SQVTM, CDR2 ANQGSEA. Trimming at V came to 7 bases and at J to 3 bases, leaving 9 bases not matched to a gene. As DNA, the CDR3 is TGCAGCGCCGAGGGACAGAACCTCTACGAGCAGTACTTC. This codes for CSAEGQNLYEQYF.

The gene calls are TRBV27 and TRBJ1-4; D not resolved. CDR1 MNHEY and CDR2 SMNVEV come from the germline V gene (reference sequence). Deletions cut 8 bases from V and 4 bases from J, with 5 bases between. The CDR3 runs to 11 residues. CDR3 residues: CASRFNEKLFF. CDR3 DNA sequence: TGTGCCAGCCGGTTTAATGAAAAACTGTTTTTT.

The genes are TRBV2 and TRBJ1-6, with D perhaps matching TRBD1 (6 bases). V was clipped by 3 bases and J by 6 bases, with 6 bases between them. This CDR3 is built from 13 residues. Germline CDR1 and CDR2: SNHLY and FYNNEI. The CDR3 nucleotides read TGTGCCAGCAGTGACAGGGGTAATTCACCCCTCCACTTT. Its protein is CASSDRGNSPLHF.

This chain joins TRBV7-8 and TRBJ2-7; D may be TRBD2 (6 bases). The CDR3 has 16 amino acids. Between the trimmed V and J ends, which lost 5 bases and 2 bases, there was a span of 19 bases. Germline CDR1 reads SGHVS; CDR2 reads FQNEAQ. The CDR3 loop is CASSPRESGGTYEQYF. CDR3 in DNA: TGTGCCAGCAGCCCTCGTGAATCAGGAGGGACCTACGAGCAGTACTTC.

This rearrangement joins TRBV27 to TRBJ1-4; tentatively, D is TRBD1 (6 bases). The length of the CDR3 is 14 residues. Germline CDR1 is MNHEY and CDR2 is SMNVEV (reference sequence). V was shortened by 7 bases and J by 7 bases, with 16 bases between the two germline ends. In DNA, the CDR3 is TGTGCCAGCAAAAAACGACAGGTGGGTGAAAAACTGTTTTTT. Translated, it gives CASKKRQVGEKLFF.

The V and J genes are TRBV30 and TRBJ2-7, with D perhaps matching TRBD2 (7 bases). The V end lost 8 bases, the J end lost 0 bases, and 26 bases lay between the germline ends. The CDR3 has 17 amino acids. Germline CDR1 GTSNPN, CDR2 SVGIG (reference sequence). In nucleotides, the CDR3 is TGTGCCGGAGGGGGGGGAGGTGAGGGAAGGTACTCCTACGAGCAGTACTTC. It codes for CAGGGGGEGRYSYEQYF.

This clone was counted between two and nine times. The CDR3 region is CASSLTSGLLSGVYF. CDR3 bases: TGTGCCAGCAGCTTGACCTCGGGACTTCTAAGTGGGGTGTATTTT. The chain couples TRBV7-2 to TRBJ1-3; TRBD1 might be the D (5 bases). CDR1 is SGHTA, CDR2 FQGNSA, per germline. Trimming pared 3 bases from V and 16 bases from J, leaving 25 bases between. This CDR3 spans 15 amino acids.

In DNA, the CDR3 is TGTGCCAGCAGTGAAGCGCACTTGGGGGCCTATCAGCCCCAGCATTTT. Translation gives CASSEAHLGAYQPQHF. The V gene is TRBV6-1, the J gene TRBJ1-5; D is possibly TRBD1 (6 bases). CDR1 MNHNS and CDR2 SASEGT come from the germline V gene. V was shortened by 0 bases and J by 5 bases, with 14 bases between the two germline ends. CDR3 length equals 16 residues.

V is TRBV6-5 and J is TRBJ1-4, with D perhaps matching TRBD1 (5 bases). The germline V gene has CDR1 MNHEY and CDR2 SVGAGI. CDR3 size: 13 residues. The V end lost 6 bases, the J end lost 4 bases, and 9 bases lay between the germline ends. The chain's CDR3 is CASSSGLNEKLFF. CDR3 DNA sequence: TGTGCCAGCAGCTCAGGGCTTAATGAAAAACTGTTTTTT.

The chain links TRBV2 to TRBJ2-4; 8 nucleotides match TRBD1. Germline V gene lookup returns CDR1 SNHLY and CDR2 FYNNEI. The CDR3 runs 17 residues. With 3 bases clipped from V and 0 bases from J, the junction kept 7 bases outside the gene matches. CDR3 in DNA: TGTGCCAGCAGTGATCGGACAGGGTCGGGAGCCAAAAACATTCAGTACTTC. Its translation is CASSDRTGSGAKNIQYF.

The V call is TRBV28, the J call TRBJ2-3; TRBD2 agrees at 9 bases. CDR3 length equals 15 residues. V was clipped by 8 bases and J by 2 bases; unmatched bases: 8. The germline CDR1 and CDR2 sequences are MDHEN and SYDVKM. For the CDR3, the DNA is TGTGCCAGCGGCGCTAGCGGGAAGAACACAGATACGCAGTATTTT. Translating it yields CASGASGKNTDTQYF.